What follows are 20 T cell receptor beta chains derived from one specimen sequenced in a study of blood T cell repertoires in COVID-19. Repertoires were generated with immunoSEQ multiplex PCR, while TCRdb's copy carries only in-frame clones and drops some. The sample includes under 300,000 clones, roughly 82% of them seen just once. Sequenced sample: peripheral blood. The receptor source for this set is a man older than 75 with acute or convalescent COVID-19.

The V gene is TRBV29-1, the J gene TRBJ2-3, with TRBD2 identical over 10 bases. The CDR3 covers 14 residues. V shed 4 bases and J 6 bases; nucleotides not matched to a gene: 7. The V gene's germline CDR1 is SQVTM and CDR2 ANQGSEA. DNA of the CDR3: TGCAGCGTTGCCACTAGCGGGAATGTTGATACGCAGTATTTT. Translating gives CSVATSGNVDTQYF.

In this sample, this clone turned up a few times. The CDR3 DNA reads TGCGCCAGCAGCCCGGGACAGGGGGCCGGGAATGAGCAGTTCTTC. This encodes CASSPGQGAGNEQFF. V gene TRBV5-1 combines with J gene TRBJ2-1; 12 bases agree with TRBD1. This CDR3 contains 15 residues. V lost 4 bases and J lost 7; bases outside the gene matches: 6. Germline-derived CDR1 and CDR2 are SGHRS and YFSETQ.

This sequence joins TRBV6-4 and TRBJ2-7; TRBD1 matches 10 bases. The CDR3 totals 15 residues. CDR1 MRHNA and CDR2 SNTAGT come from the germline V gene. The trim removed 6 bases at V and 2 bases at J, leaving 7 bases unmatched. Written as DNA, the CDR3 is TGTGCCAGCAGCGTGGAGGACAGGGGGGCCTACGAGCAGTACTTC. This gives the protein CASSVEDRGAYEQYF.

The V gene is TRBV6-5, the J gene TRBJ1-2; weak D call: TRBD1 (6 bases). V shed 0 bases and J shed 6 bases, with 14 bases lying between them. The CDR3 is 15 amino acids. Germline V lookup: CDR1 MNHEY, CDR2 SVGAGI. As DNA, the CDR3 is TGTGCCAGCAGTTACTCGGACCGAGGGGGAAATGGCTACACCTTC. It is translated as CASSYSDRGGNGYTF.

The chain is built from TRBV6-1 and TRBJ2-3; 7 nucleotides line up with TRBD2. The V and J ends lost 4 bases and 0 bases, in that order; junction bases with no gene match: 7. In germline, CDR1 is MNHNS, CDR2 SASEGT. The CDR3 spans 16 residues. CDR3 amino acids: CASSGPSSGSTDTQYF. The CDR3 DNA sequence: TGTGCCAGCAGTGGACCCTCTAGCGGAAGCACAGATACGCAGTATTTT.

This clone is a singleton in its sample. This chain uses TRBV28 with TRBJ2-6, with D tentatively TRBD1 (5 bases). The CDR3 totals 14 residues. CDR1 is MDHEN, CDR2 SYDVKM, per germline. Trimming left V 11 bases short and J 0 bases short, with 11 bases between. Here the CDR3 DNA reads TGTGCCCATCAAAGGGGCTCTGGGGCCAACGTCCTGACTTTC. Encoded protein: CAHQRGSGANVLTF.

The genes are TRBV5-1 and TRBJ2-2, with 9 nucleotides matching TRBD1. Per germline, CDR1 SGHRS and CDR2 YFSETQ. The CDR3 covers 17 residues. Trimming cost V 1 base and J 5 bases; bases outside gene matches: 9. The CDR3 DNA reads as TGCGCCAGCAGCTTGAATCCCCCGGGGACAGGGACCGGGGAGCTGTTTTTT. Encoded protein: CASSLNPPGTGTGELFF.

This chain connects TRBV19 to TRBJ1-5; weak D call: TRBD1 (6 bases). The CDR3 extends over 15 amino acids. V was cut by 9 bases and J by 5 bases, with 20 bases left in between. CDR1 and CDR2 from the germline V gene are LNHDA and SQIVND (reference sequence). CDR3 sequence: CASGPQGRVDQPQHF. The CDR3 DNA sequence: TGTGCCAGCGGACCTCAGGGGAGAGTTGATCAGCCCCAGCATTTT.

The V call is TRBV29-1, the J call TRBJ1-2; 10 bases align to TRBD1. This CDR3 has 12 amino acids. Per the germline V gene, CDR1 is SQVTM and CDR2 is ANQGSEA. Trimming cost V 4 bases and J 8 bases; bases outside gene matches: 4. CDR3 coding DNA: TGCAGCGTTGCGGGACAGGGGAGCGGCTACACCTTC. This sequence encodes CSVAGQGSGYTF.

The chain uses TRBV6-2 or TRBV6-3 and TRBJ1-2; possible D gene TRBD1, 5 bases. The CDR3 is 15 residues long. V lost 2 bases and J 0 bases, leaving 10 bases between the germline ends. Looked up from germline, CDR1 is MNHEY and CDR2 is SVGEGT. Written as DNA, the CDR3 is TGTGCCAGCAGTTACCACGGGGGGGCTAACTATGGCTACACCTTC. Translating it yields CASSYHGGANYGYTF.

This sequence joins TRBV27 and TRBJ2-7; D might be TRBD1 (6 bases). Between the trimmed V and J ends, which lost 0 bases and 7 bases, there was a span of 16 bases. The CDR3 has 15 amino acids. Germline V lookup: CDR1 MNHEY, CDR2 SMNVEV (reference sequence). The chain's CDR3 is CASSLSSTGLGEQYF. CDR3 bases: TGTGCCAGCAGTTTATCCTCTACAGGGTTGGGTGAGCAGTACTTC.

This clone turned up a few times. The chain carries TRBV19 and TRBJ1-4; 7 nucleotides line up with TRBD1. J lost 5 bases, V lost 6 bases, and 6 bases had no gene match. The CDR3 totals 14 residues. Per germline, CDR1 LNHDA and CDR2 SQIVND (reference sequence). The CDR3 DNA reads TGTGCCAGTAGGGGGACAGCCGTAAATGAAAAACTGTTTTTT. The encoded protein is CASRGTAVNEKLFF.

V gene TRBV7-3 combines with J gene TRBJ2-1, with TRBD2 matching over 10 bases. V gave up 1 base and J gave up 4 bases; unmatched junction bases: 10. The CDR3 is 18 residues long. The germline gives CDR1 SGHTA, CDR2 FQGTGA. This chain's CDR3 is CASSLNRPSGRAYNEQFF. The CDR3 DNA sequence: TGTGCCAGCAGCTTAAATAGGCCTAGCGGGAGAGCATACAATGAGCAGTTCTTC.

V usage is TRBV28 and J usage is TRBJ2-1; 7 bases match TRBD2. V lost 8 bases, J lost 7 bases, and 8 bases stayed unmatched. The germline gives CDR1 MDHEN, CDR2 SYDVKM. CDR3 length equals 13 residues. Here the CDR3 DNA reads TGTGCCAGCTGCGGTAGCGGGTATAATGAGCAGTTCTTC. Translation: CASCGSGYNEQFF.

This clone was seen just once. The CDR3 loop reads CASSVDGTGGTEAFF. The CDR3 bases are TGTGCCAGCAGCGTAGACGGTACAGGGGGCACTGAAGCTTTCTTT. The chain carries TRBV9 and TRBJ1-1; 8 bases match TRBD1. V was clipped by 0 bases and J by 4 bases; unmatched bases: 5. The CDR3 contains 15 residues. The germline V gene has CDR1 SGDLS and CDR2 YYNGEE.

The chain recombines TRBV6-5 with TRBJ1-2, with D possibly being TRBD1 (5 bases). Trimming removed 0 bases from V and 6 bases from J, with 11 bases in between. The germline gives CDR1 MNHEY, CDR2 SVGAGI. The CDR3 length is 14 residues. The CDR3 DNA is TGTGCCAGCAGTTACTCGGGGGAGGGGAATGGCTACACCTTC. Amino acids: CASSYSGEGNGYTF.

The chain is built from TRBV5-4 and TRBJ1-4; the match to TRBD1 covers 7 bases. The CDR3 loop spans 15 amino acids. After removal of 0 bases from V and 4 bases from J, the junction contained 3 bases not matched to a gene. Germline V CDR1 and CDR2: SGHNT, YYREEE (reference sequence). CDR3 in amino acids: CASSLGTGYNEKLFF. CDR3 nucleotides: TGTGCCAGCAGCTTGGGGACAGGCTATAATGAAAAACTGTTTTTT. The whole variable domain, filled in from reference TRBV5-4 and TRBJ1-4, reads ETGVTQSPTHLIKTRGQQVTLRCSSQSGHNTVSWYQQALGQGPQFIFQYYREEENGRGNFPPRFSGLQFPNYSSELNVNALELDDSALYLCASSLGTGYNEKLFFGSGTQLSVL.

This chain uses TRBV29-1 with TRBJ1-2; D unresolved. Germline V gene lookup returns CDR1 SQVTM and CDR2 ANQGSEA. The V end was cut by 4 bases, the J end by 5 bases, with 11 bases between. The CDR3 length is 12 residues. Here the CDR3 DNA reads TGCAGCGTTGCTGCGGCCACATATGGCTACACCTTC. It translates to CSVAAATYGYTF.

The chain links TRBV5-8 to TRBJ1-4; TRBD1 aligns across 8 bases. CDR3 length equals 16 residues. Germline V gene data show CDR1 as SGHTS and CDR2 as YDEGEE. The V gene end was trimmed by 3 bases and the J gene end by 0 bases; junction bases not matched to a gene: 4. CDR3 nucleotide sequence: TGTGCCAGCAGCTCAGGGACAGGCGCAACTAATGAAAAACTGTTTTTT. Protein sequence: CASSSGTGATNEKLFF.

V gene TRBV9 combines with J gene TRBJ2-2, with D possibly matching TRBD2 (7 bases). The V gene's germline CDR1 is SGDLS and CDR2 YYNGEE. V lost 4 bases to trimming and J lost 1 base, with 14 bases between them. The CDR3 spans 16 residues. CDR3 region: CASSSGASGNTGELFF. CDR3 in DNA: TGTGCCAGCAGCTCAGGGGCTAGCGGGAACACCGGGGAGCTGTTTTTT.